This TCR beta chain was recovered during a study of cytomegalovirus exposure and HLA in healthy donors. The wider study: T cells numbering about 179 million yielded around 120 million unique TCR beta sequences in an earlier analysis.

With 60 Vbeta and 13 Jbeta primers, the PCR was carried out. Data came from immunoSEQ multiplex PCR; TCRdb stores just in-frame clones and leaves some out. The sample has more than 90,000 clones, approximately 89% seen once. V was trimmed by 6 bases and J by 8 bases, leaving 13 bases between them. The germline V gene has CDR1 SQVTM and CDR2 ANQGSEA. The CDR3 has 12 residues. The V call is TRBV29-1, the J call TRBJ2-2, with D perhaps TRBD2 (6 bases). Sequences were obtained from PBMCs. The receptor was derived from a man aged 25 to 45 in good health and CMV-seronegative. The DNA for the CDR3 is TGCAGCGTGGGGACTGGAGTGGGGGAGCTGTTTTTT. It translates to CSVGTGVGELFF.